The next 2 T cell receptor beta chains were all read from a single sample in a study of T cells in Graves' hyperthyroidism and ophthalmopathy. Amplification yielded TCR beta CDR3 regions, with RNA transcripts as the source. HTBI primers were used for first-round RT-PCR of the TCR CDR3. TCRdb reanalysed the multiplex PCR reads using MiXCR and keeps one entry per CDR3 protein. Of approximately 700,000 distinct CDR3 sequences in the sample, 45% were seen once. Specimen: peripheral blood or thyroid tissue (not recorded which). The origin of the receptors is an adult man with Graves' disease, either hyperthyroidism or ophthalmopathy (not recorded which).

This chain uses TRBV7-9 with TRBJ1-1; D call uncertain. The CDR3 runs 14 residues. V lost 5 bases to trimming and J lost 0 bases, with 10 bases between them. Germline loops: CDR1 SEHNR, CDR2 FQNEAQ (reference sequence). The CDR3 nucleotides read TGTGCCAGCAGCATGTCGGCGGTGAACACTGAAGCTTTCTTT. Amino acids: CASSMSAVNTEAFF.

The chain is built from TRBV20-1 and TRBJ2-7; the D is unclear. Trimming shortened V by 3 bases and J by 7 bases, and 16 bases separated the two germline ends. Germline values: CDR1 DFQATT, CDR2 SNEGSKA (reference sequence). The CDR3 is 13 amino acids. CDR3 DNA sequence: TGCAGTGCTAGCAGGAAAAGGACGGGTGAGCAGTACTTC. It is translated as CSASRKRTGEQYF.